These 22 T cell receptor beta chains originate from one sample sequenced in a study of cytomegalovirus exposure and HLA in healthy donors. Sequencing used immunoSEQ multiplex PCR; TCRdb keeps in-frame clones, though not all of them. The sample lists fewer than 75,000 clones, about 93% occurring once. Sequenced sample: PBMCs. The receptors were gathered from a woman aged 18-35 years in good health and CMV-seropositive.

The chain recombines TRBV30 with TRBJ2-7, with D maybe TRBD1 (6 bases). Trimming removed 4 bases from V and 6 bases from J, with 10 bases in between. Germline CDR1 reads GTSNPN; CDR2 reads SVGIG (reference sequence). This CDR3 spans 11 amino acids. The CDR3 sequence: CAWTLGAEQYF. CDR3 DNA sequence: TGTGCCTGGACCCTGGGGGCCGAGCAGTACTTC.

The rearrangement links TRBV7-6 to TRBJ2-7; possibly TRBD1 for D (6 bases). V lost 0 bases to trimming and J lost 1 base, with 7 bases between them. Germline V gene data show CDR1 as SGHVS and CDR2 as FNYEAQ. The CDR3 is made up of 14 amino acids. The CDR3 loop is CASSLAGQSYEQYF. The CDR3 DNA follows: TGTGCCAGCAGCTTAGCGGGACAATCCTACGAGCAGTACTTC.

The chain combines TRBV4-3 with TRBJ1-6, with D possibly being TRBD1 (5 bases). This CDR3 comprises 15 residues. V was cut by 1 base and J by 10 bases, with 14 bases left in between. Germline values: CDR1 LGHNA, CDR2 YSLEER. CDR3 DNA: TGCGCCAGCAGCCAAGGCGTAGGGGTAGAATCACCCCTCCACTTT. This gives the protein CASSQGVGVESPLHF.

In its sample, this clone was seen a few times. The CDR3 coding sequence is TGTGCCAGCTCACCACGGACTAGCGAGATCGGGGAGCTGTTTTTT. As protein: CASSPRTSEIGELFF. J is TRBJ2-2 and V is TRBV18; 9 bases fit TRBD2. V was clipped by 1 base and J by 7 bases; unmatched bases: 4. The CDR3 runs to 15 residues. The germline gives CDR1 KGHSH, CDR2 LQKENI.

V and J are TRBV5-4 and TRBJ1-2; TRBD1 aligns across 7 bases. Trimming removed 4 bases from V and 5 bases from J; junction bases left unmatched: 11. The CDR3 has 15 amino acids. Germline assignment: CDR1 SGHNT and CDR2 YYREEE (reference sequence). The CDR3 is CASSPRTGALYGYTF. The DNA for the CDR3 is TGTGCCAGCAGCCCTCGCACAGGGGCCTTGTATGGCTACACCTTC.

The chain carries TRBV7-6 and TRBJ1-1; perhaps TRBD1 as D (6 bases). The CDR3 runs to 15 residues. CDR1 is SGHVS, CDR2 FNYEAQ, per germline. Between the trimmed V and J ends, which lost 5 bases and 4 bases, there was a span of 17 bases. CDR3: CASSLDSRGGTEAFF. CDR3 sequence (DNA): TGTGCCAGCAGCCTGGACAGCCGGGGTGGCACTGAAGCTTTCTTT. The full variable domain, completed using reference TRBV7-6 and TRBJ1-1, is GAGVSQSPRYKVTKRGQDVALRCDPISGHVSLYWYRQALGQGPEFLTYFNYEAQQDKSGLPNDRFSAERPEGSISTLTIQRTEQRDSAMYRCASSLDSRGGTEAFFGQGTRLTVV.

The chain recombines TRBV5-1 with TRBJ1-1; 8 nucleotides align to TRBD1. The CDR3 totals 14 residues. Germline V gives CDR1 SGHRS, CDR2 YFSETQ. V trimming: 1 base; J trimming: 2 bases; junction bases outside the gene matches: 1. Here the CDR3 reads CASSLTGGNTEAFF. The CDR3 DNA sequence: TGCGCCAGCAGCTTGACAGGGGGTAACACTGAAGCTTTCTTT.

V is TRBV5-6 and J is TRBJ1-4, with D possibly being TRBD1 (6 bases). This CDR3 contains 13 residues. V lost 0 bases, J lost 10 bases, and 10 bases lay in between. Per the germline V gene, CDR1 is SGHDT and CDR2 is YYEEEE. The CDR3 DNA sequence: TGTGCCAGCAGCTTGGACAGGGATGCAAAACTGTTTTTT. Translated, it gives CASSLDRDAKLFF.

This clone was observed once. The rearrangement links TRBV30 to TRBJ2-5, with D perhaps matching TRBD1 (6 bases). The germline V gene has CDR1 GTSNPN and CDR2 SVGIG (reference sequence). This CDR3 region has 13 residues. V lost 2 bases and J lost 6, with 13 bases in between. In DNA form, the CDR3 reads TGTGCCTGGAGTAACAGGGTGGGAAAGACCCAGTACTTC. Translation: CAWSNRVGKTQYF.

The chain combines TRBV6-5 with TRBJ2-3; the D gene is possibly TRBD2 (6 bases). Germline V lookup: CDR1 MNHEY, CDR2 SVGAGI. The CDR3 spans 14 residues. Deletions cut 6 bases from V and 4 bases from J, with 14 bases between. Here the CDR3 reads CASRLPGVADTQYF. DNA of the CDR3: TGTGCCAGCAGACTTCCGGGAGTGGCAGATACGCAGTATTTT.

About this clone itself: At one end, the junction sequence differs from germline, possibly due to a read error. The V and J genes are TRBV7-7 and TRBJ2-1; 10 nucleotides line up with TRBD2. The CDR3 is 15 residues long. The V gene's germline CDR1 is SSHAT and CDR2 FNYEAQ (reference sequence). The chain's CDR3 is CASSLALAGANEQFF. Here the CDR3 DNA reads TGTGCTAGCAGCTTAGCGCTAGCGGGAGCCAATGAGCAGTTCTTC.

This sequence joins TRBV7-2 and TRBJ2-3, with D hard to call. V was cut by 2 bases and J by 2 bases, with 14 bases left in between. CDR3 length: 16 amino acids. Germline V gives CDR1 SGHTA, CDR2 FQGNSA. CDR3: CASSLQSQVVTDTQYF. The CDR3 DNA reads TGTGCCAGCAGCTTACAGAGTCAGGTGGTCACAGATACGCAGTATTTT. Filled out from reference TRBV7-2 and TRBJ2-3, the complete variable domain reads GAGVSQSPSNKVTEKGKDVELRCDPISGHTALYWYRQSLGQGLEFLIYFQGNSAPDKSGLPSDRFSAERTGGSVSTLTIQRTQQEDSAVYLCASSLQSQVVTDTQYFGPGTRLTVL.

This sequence joins TRBV5-8 and TRBJ2-1, with D perhaps TRBD2 (5 bases). Trimming stripped 2 bases from V and 8 bases from J, with 8 bases between. CDR1 is SGHTS and CDR2 is YDEGEE in the germline V gene. The CDR3 spans 12 residues. CDR3 region: CASSLQRDEQFF. The CDR3 DNA sequence: TGTGCCAGCAGCTTACAGAGGGATGAGCAGTTCTTC.

The chain is built from TRBV6-1 and TRBJ2-6; D not resolved. Trimming removed 1 base at V and 0 bases at J, with 4 bases between. The germline V gene has CDR1 MNHNS and CDR2 SASEGT. The length of the CDR3 is 15 residues. The chain's CDR3 is CASSEDGSGANVLTF. As DNA, the CDR3 is TGTGCCAGCAGTGAAGACGGCTCTGGGGCCAACGTCCTGACTTTC.

V usage is TRBV11-2 and J usage is TRBJ2-7; 11 bases are shared with TRBD2. Trimming removed 5 bases from V and 5 bases from J; junction bases left unmatched: 5. The CDR3 extends over 14 amino acids. Germline V CDR1 and CDR2: SGHAT, FQNNGV. CDR3: CASSPSGGFHEQYF. The DNA for the CDR3 is TGTGCCAGCAGCCCTAGCGGGGGGTTCCACGAGCAGTACTTC.

The gene calls are TRBV11-3 and TRBJ2-3; no firm D call. V lost 5 bases and J lost 1, with 10 bases in between. Germline V CDR1 and CDR2: SGHNT, YENEEA. CDR3 length equals 14 residues. This CDR3 reads CASSTRLGTDTQYF. The CDR3 region has the DNA TGTGCCAGCAGCACCCGGTTGGGCACAGATACGCAGTATTTT.

The genes are TRBV7-9 and TRBJ1-6; 9 nucleotides align to TRBD1. Germline V gene data show CDR1 as SEHNR and CDR2 as FQNEAQ (reference sequence). The CDR3 contains 17 residues. With V trimmed by 0 bases and J by 3 bases, 3 bases remained unmatched. CDR3: CASSLATGQGYNSPLHF. Written as DNA, the CDR3 is TGTGCCAGCAGCTTAGCGACGGGACAGGGCTATAATTCACCCCTCCACTTT.

CDR3 in amino acids: CASSQGANYGYTF. The DNA of the CDR3 is TGTGCCAGCAGCCAGGGGGCTAACTATGGCTACACCTTC. The chain carries TRBV27 and TRBJ1-2; 7 nucleotides line up with TRBD1. The CDR3 loop spans 13 amino acids. J lost 0 bases, V lost 6 bases, and 1 base had no gene match. CDR1 and CDR2 (germline): MNHEY, SMNVEV (reference sequence).

The chain couples TRBV5-1 to TRBJ1-3; 8 bases fit TRBD1. The V segment lost 4 bases and the J segment 4 bases; nucleotides outside the gene matches: 13. CDR1 is SGHRS and CDR2 is YFSETQ in the germline V gene. The CDR3 runs to 17 residues. For the CDR3, the DNA is TGCGCCAGCAGCCCACAGTCCGGGACAGGTCCCGGAAACACCATATATTTT. It is translated as CASSPQSGTGPGNTIYF.

The CDR3 bases are TGTGCCAGCAGTGAAGAGAGGAAACCCTATGGCTACACCTTC. The encoded protein is CASSEERKPYGYTF. V gene TRBV25-1 combines with J gene TRBJ1-2; no firm D call. Germline V CDR1 and CDR2: MGHDK, SYGVNS. This CDR3 has 14 residues. Between the trimmed V and J ends, which lost 2 bases and 4 bases, there was a span of 11 bases.

On this clone itself: An end of the junction does not agree with germline; a read error may underlie this. The chain combines TRBV7-7 with TRBJ2-2, with 9 bases identical to TRBD1. CDR3 length: 15 amino acids. Germline assignment: CDR1 SSHAT and CDR2 FNYEAQ (reference sequence). This chain's CDR3 is CASSPQGAGTGELFF. The CDR3 DNA reads TGTGCTAGCAGCCCACAGGGGGCAGGAACCGGGGAGCTGTTTTTT.

A remark on this clone: The same CDR3 arises from other DNA sequences in this sample as well. V is TRBV2 and J is TRBJ2-7; D is undetermined. The CDR3 is 13 amino acids. Trimming left V 6 bases short and J 2 bases short, with 11 bases between. Germline CDR1 and CDR2: SNHLY and FYNNEI. The CDR3 DNA reads TGTGCCAGCAGGCCTACAGAAACCTACGAGCAGTACTTC. Residues: CASRPTETYEQYF.